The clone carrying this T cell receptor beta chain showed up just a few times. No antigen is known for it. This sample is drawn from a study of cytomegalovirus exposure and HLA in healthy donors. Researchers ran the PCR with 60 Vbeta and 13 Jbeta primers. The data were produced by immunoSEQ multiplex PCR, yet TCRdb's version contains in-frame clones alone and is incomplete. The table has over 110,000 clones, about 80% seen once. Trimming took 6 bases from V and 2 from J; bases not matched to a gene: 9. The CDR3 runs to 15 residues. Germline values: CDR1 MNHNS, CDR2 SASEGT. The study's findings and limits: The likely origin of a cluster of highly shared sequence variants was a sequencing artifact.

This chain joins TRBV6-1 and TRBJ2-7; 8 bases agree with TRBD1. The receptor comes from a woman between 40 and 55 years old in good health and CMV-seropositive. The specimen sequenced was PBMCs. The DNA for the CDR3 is TGTGCCAGCAGACACCCGGGACAGGCGACCTACGAGCAGTACTTC. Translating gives CASRHPGQATYEQYF.